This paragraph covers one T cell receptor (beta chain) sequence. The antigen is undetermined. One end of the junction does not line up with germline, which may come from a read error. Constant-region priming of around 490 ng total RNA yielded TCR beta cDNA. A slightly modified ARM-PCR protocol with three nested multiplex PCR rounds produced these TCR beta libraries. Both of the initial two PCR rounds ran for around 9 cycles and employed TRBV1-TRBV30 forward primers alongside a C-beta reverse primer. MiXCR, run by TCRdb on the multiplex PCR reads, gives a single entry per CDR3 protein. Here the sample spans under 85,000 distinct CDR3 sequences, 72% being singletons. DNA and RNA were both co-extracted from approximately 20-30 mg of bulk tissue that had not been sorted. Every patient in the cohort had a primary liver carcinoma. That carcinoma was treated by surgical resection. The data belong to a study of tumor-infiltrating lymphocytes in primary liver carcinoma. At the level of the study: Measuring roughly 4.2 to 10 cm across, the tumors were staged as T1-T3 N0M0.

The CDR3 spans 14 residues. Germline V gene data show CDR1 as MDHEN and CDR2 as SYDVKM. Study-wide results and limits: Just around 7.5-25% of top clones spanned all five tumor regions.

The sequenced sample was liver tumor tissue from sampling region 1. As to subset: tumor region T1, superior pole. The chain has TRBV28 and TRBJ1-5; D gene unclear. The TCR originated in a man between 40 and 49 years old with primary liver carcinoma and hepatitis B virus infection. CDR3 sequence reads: CASSPQVGNQHQHF. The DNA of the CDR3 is TGTGCCAGCAGTCCCCAAGTGGGGAATCAGCACCAGCATTTT. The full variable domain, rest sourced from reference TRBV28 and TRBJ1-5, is DVKVTQSSRYLVKRTGEKVFLECVQDMDHENMFWYRQDPGLGLRLIYFSYDVKMKEKGDIPEGYSVSREKKERFSLILESASTNQTSMYLCASSPQVGNQHQHFGDGTRLSIL.